This T cell receptor (beta chain) was sequenced during a study of immune evolution from preneoplasia to lung adenocarcinoma (dated by TCRdb to about 2021). Turning to the overall study: HLA loss of heterozygosity was observed in approximately 7%, 15% and 30% of AIS, MIA and ADC lesions, respectively, and was not observed in any AAH lesions. The study combined immune gene expression, TCR sequencing and multiplex immunofluorescence to profile immune contexture across lung adenocarcinoma precursors and invasive adenocarcinoma. Resected precursor lesions (AAH, AIS, MIA) and invasive adenocarcinomas were compared against paired morphologically normal lung tissue. Sample size was based on specimen availability rather than a prior power calculation. Whole exome sequencing and methylation data from the same cohort of nodules were integrated with the immune data. The overall cohort was made up of 45 to 60 patients with pulmonary nodules who had surgical resection. TCR sequencing data came from 50 to 55 patients. It was reported in the study that 100 or so samples were used for TCR sequencing. POLYSOLVER was used to infer Class I HLA alleles from exome data, while LOHHLA was used to detect allele-specific HLA loss. What the authors observed across the whole study: Because all patients came from Japan and China, whether the findings apply to Western populations was uncertain. The highest T cell clonality was observed in KRAS-mutant nodules compared with EGFR-mutant or double wild-type lesions. Clonality was highest in normal lung, while later-stage lesions appeared to have lower clonality but higher T cell density and diversity. The findings reflected association rather than direct causation, and larger cohorts with long-term follow-up and longitudinal biopsies were considered necessary. Top T cell clone frequencies were highest in normal lung and appeared to decrease progressively from AAH through AIS, MIA and invasive adenocarcinoma.

CDR1 and CDR2, per the germline V gene, are SGHDT and YYEEEE. Trimmed from V: 2 bases; trimmed from J: 1 base; junction bases lacking a gene match: 8. Its CDR3 holds 17 amino acids, cysteine through phenylalanine. Left in the record is the CDR3 DNA by itself, 51 bases read in frame from the first base. Between about 2014 and 2018, the patients underwent resection in either Japan or China. Two lung cancer pathologists independently confirmed the histologic diagnosis of each case on H&E slides. Macro-dissection after pathologic assessment enriched premalignant or tumor cells for nucleic acid extraction. The AllPrep DNA/RNA FFPE Kit was used to isolate DNA from FFPE tissue. Note on this clone: Its recognized antigen is unknown. Base-call qualities are not available, and no considerably larger clone is one nucleotide away.

Using the immunoSEQ hsTCRbeta Kit, TCR beta CDR3 regions were sequenced from DNA. The original methods were these. The ImmunoSEQ Analyzer was used to analyse the TCR sequencing data. T cell clonality was defined as 1 minus Pielou's evenness, calculated on productive rearrangements. T cell diversity was measured with the inverse Simpson index on productive templates. T cell density was defined as TCR beta template counts normalized to usable DNA, with usable DNA estimated by amplification and sequencing of housekeeping genes. Two-sided Kruskal-Wallis tests were used to compare TCR metrics between histologic stages. Entries here come from immuneACCESS through TCRdb and include only in-frame sequences with V and J called. Some clones fail to appear in such tables; in the studies checked, an unresolved V gene covers under half of the shortfall, and the cause of the remainder is unknown. V and J calls and clone size follow that table, whereas D and trimming were derived from the DNA. Here the sample has around 7,000 clones; more than 65% occur a single time. The ten largest clones represent approximately 7% of the sample.

The specimen sequenced was FFPE lung adenocarcinoma in situ tissue. This specimen's cell subset or site label, interpreted: preinvasive adenocarcinoma in situ (AIS). The receptor's source is a person aged 55-79 years with lung adenocarcinoma. The sequence is built from TRBV5-6 and TRBJ2-4; 8 bases in between match TRBD1. The DNA is as follows: TGTGCCAGCAGCTTTATGACAGGGGCGGCGGCCAAAAACATTCAGTACTTC. Translated, this gives CASSFMTGAAAKNIQYF.